These 22 T cell receptor beta chains were sequenced from one sample in a study of T cell clonality in common variable immunodeficiency. Study-wide results and caveats: Common variable immunodeficiency TCR beta sequences reportedly had fewer deletions and N-nucleotide insertions.

Antigen specificity for these receptors is unknown. Sequencing used immunoSEQ multiplex PCR; TCRdb keeps in-frame clones, though not all of them. Observed in the sample are about 35,000 clones, none of them singletons. Sequencing input: peripheral blood mononuclear cells. These receptors originate from a human donor with common variable immunodeficiency.

In this sample, this clone turned up many times. Read data end 3 residues before the CDR3 end; the end is taken from the germline J gene. The chain employs TRBV5-4 and TRBJ2-7; 13 positions match TRBD2. With 3 bases clipped from V and 3 bases from J, the junction kept 3 bases outside the gene matches. Germline CDR1 reads SGHNT; CDR2 reads YYREEE (reference sequence). The CDR3 totals 15 residues. The CDR3 protein is CASSSGLAGVYEQYF. Partial CDR3 DNA: TGTGCCAGCAGCTCCGGACTAGCGGGAGTCTACGAG. The whole variable domain, remainder taken from reference TRBV5-4 and TRBJ2-7, is ETGVTQSPTHLIKTRGQQVTLRCSSQSGHNTVSWYQQALGQGPQFIFQYYREEENGRGNFPPRFSGLQFPNYSSELNVNALELDDSALYLCASSSGLAGVYEQYFGPGTRLTVT.

This clone was counted at least ten times. Read sequence stops 3 residues before the CDR3 end, and the germline J gene provides the missing end. The V call is TRBV19, the J call TRBJ2-3, with TRBD2 matching 9 bases. Per germline, CDR1 LNHDA and CDR2 SQIVND (reference sequence). The V gene end was trimmed by 6 bases and the J gene end by 2 bases; junction bases not matched to a gene: 15. The CDR3 runs 18 residues. Partial CDR3 DNA: TGTGCCAGTAGCCGGAGGCTAGCGGGACTGAGATACACAGATACG. Its protein is CASSRRLAGLRYTDT. The full CDR3 is CASSRRLAGLRYTDTQYF. The full variable domain, completed using reference TRBV19 and TRBJ2-3, is DGGITQSPKYLFRKEGQNVTLSCEQNLNHDAMYWYRQDPGQGLRLIYYSQIVNDFQKGDIAEGYSVSREKKESFPLTVTSAQKNPTAFYLCASSRRLAGLRYTDTQYFGPGTRLTVL.

As regards this clone: Sequencing ends 3 residues short of the CDR3 end; the germline J gene provides the rest. The V call is TRBV18, the J call TRBJ1-3; TRBD1 agrees at 8 bases. In germline, CDR1 is KGHSH, CDR2 LQKENI. Trimming removed 3 bases from V and 3 bases from J; junction bases left unmatched: 4. The CDR3 loop spans 15 amino acids. CDR3 residues: CASSPSRGLGNTIYF. CDR3 DNA (partial): TGTGCCAGCTCACCGAGCAGGGGGCTTGGAAACACC.

This clone was seen repeatedly, ten times or more. The read terminates 3 residues before the CDR3 end, so the remaining end is supplied by the germline J gene. The chain recombines TRBV28 with TRBJ2-5, with D unresolved. The CDR3 is 14 amino acids. The ends were cut back, 8 bases at V and 4 bases at J, with 17 bases in the middle. Germline CDR1 and CDR2: MDHEN and SYDVKM. CDR3 amino acids: CASEPATPPETQYF. The CDR3 bases that were read are TGTGCCAGCGAACCAGCGACGCCCCCAGAGACC.

This clone appeared many times. Sequencing ends 3 residues short of the CDR3 end; the germline J gene provides the rest. The rearrangement joins TRBV27 to TRBJ1-1; no clear D. Germline loops: CDR1 MNHEY, CDR2 SMNVEV (reference sequence). V lost 5 bases and J lost 0, with 13 bases in between. This CDR3 contains 15 residues. The CDR3 sequence: CASSPPAAMNTEAFF. CDR3 bases read: TGTGCCAGCAGTCCCCCTGCGGCCATGAACACTGAA.

This clone has a count of ten or more. One end of the junction is discordant with germline, which a read error may explain. The CDR3 end falls 3 residues outside the read, so it is completed with the germline J gene. V usage is TRBV11-2 and J usage is TRBJ2-2; the D is unclear. Germline CDR1 is SGHAT and CDR2 is FQNNGV. The length of the CDR3 is 14 residues. The covered CDR3 bases are TGTGCCAGCAGCCCGCGTCCGAACCCCGGGGAG. This sequence encodes CASSPRPNPGE. The entire CDR3 is CASSPRPNPGELFF.

This clone was counted ten times or more. The sample holds other DNA sequences that translate to the same CDR3. CDR3 bases read: TGCAGTGCGGTAGCGGGAGCGTCCTACGAG. Protein sequence: CSAVAGASYE. The entire CDR3 reads CSAVAGASYEQYF. The V call is TRBV20-1, the J call TRBJ2-7; the match to TRBD2 covers 9 bases. The read finishes 3 residues shy of the CDR3 end, and the germline J gene is used to complete it. CDR1 DFQATT and CDR2 SNEGSKA come from the germline V gene (reference sequence). Losses at the gene ends were 6 bases for V and 1 base for J; bases not matched to a gene: 4. The CDR3 totals 13 residues.

Only a few counts were recorded for this clone. Coverage ceases 3 residues before the CDR3 finishes, and the germline J gene fills in the end. This chain links TRBV2 with TRBJ1-6; D is ambiguous. The CDR3 has 15 residues. The germline CDR1 and CDR2 sequences are SNHLY and FYNNEI. Deletions cut 1 base from V and 7 bases from J, with 11 bases between. Partial CDR3 DNA: TGTGCCAGCAGTGAAGGCGGGTACGGGAATTCACCC. This translates into CASSEGGYGNSP. The entire CDR3 is CASSEGGYGNSPLHF.

Many counts were recorded for this clone. Sequencing ends 3 residues short of the CDR3 end; the germline J gene provides the rest. The chain carries TRBV4-1 and TRBJ1-2, with D uncertain. Looked up from germline, CDR1 is MGHRA and CDR2 is YSYEKL. With 2 bases removed from V and 7 bases from J, the gap between germline ends came to 11 bases. The CDR3 is 13 amino acids. CDR3 DNA, as far as it was read: TGCGCCAGCAGCCAACCCCCCCGGGGTGGC. Translation gives CASSQPPRGG. The complete CDR3 protein is CASSQPPRGGYTF.

Within the sample, this clone is medium-sized (0.01 to 0.1%). From the germline J gene comes the end of the CDR3, since the read stops 3 residues before it. The chain combines TRBV2 with TRBJ2-2, with D perhaps TRBD1 (5 bases). Germline V CDR1 and CDR2: SNHLY, FYNNEI. V was cut by 7 bases and J by 2 bases, with 8 bases left in between. The CDR3 contains 13 residues. CDR3 DNA (partial): TGTGCCAGCAATGGACACAACACCGGGGAG. It specifies CASNGHNTGE. From start to end, the CDR3 is CASNGHNTGELFF.

This clone was seen a handful of times. The read terminates 3 residues before the CDR3 end, so the remaining end is supplied by the germline J gene. The rearrangement uses TRBV20-1 and TRBJ2-3; possibly TRBD2 for D (6 bases). This CDR3 has 14 amino acids. V lost 0 bases and J 4 bases, leaving 11 bases between the germline ends. Germline loops: CDR1 DFQATT, CDR2 SNEGSKA (reference sequence). The CDR3 here is CSARDSSGPDTQYF. Incomplete CDR3 DNA: TGCAGTGCTAGAGATAGCAGCGGGCCAGATACG.

Incomplete CDR3 DNA: TGTGCCAGCAGCCCCGGGACAGGACCCTACGAG. Translated: CASSPGTGPYE. The CDR3 reads in full as CASSPGTGPYEQYF. This sequence joins TRBV7-7 and TRBJ2-7, with 8 bases aligning to TRBD1. The DNA ends 3 residues before the CDR3 does, and the rest of the CDR3 is filled in from the germline J gene. Germline loops: CDR1 SSHAT, CDR2 FNYEAQ (reference sequence). The CDR3 contains 14 residues. Unmatched junction bases numbered 5, after V lost 5 bases and J lost 2 bases.

This clone was seen a few times. The observed sequence ends 3 residues before the CDR3 terminus, with the missing tail filled in from the germline J gene. This CDR3 is also generated by other DNA sequences in the sample. This chain connects TRBV30 to TRBJ1-1; TRBD1 aligns across 10 bases. V shed 5 bases and J 6 bases; nucleotides not matched to a gene: 9. CDR3 length: 14 residues. Germline V gene lookup returns CDR1 GTSNPN and CDR2 SVGIG (reference sequence). The DNA read from the CDR3 is TGTGCCTGGCAGACCGGGACAGGGGCTGCTGAA. This sequence encodes CAWQTGTGAAE. The complete CDR3 protein is CAWQTGTGAAEAFF.

This clone was counted at least ten times. Sequencing ends 3 residues short of the CDR3 end; the germline J gene provides the rest. The chain couples TRBV7-3 to TRBJ1-1, with 7 bases identical to TRBD1. The V segment lost 4 bases and the J segment 3 bases; nucleotides outside the gene matches: 14. The CDR3 runs 17 residues. In germline, CDR1 is SGHTA, CDR2 FQGTGA. The CDR3: CASSSRFDSTGDTEAFF. Partial CDR3 DNA: TGTGCCAGCAGCTCTCGGTTCGACAGTACAGGGGACACTGAA. Variable domain in full (rest from reference TRBV7-3 and TRBJ1-1): GAGVSQTPSNKVTEKGKYVELRCDPISGHTALYWYRQSLGQGPEFLIYFQGTGAADDSGLPNDRFFAVRPEGSVSTLKIQRTERGDSAVYLCASSSRFDSTGDTEAFFGQGTRLTVV.

This clone was seen ten or more times. The read terminates 3 residues before the CDR3 end, so the remaining end is supplied by the germline J gene. The rearrangement uses TRBV20-1 and TRBJ1-1; weak D call: TRBD1 (5 bases). Germline V CDR1 and CDR2: DFQATT, SNEGSKA (reference sequence). The CDR3 is made up of 13 amino acids. The V and J ends lost 2 bases and 7 bases respectively, with 14 bases between them. The CDR3 spells CSARSPPGLEAFF. CDR3 DNA (partial): TGCAGTGCTAGATCTCCCCCAGGGCTTGAA.

The CDR3: CASSVVGWTDMNTEAFF. The DNA read from the CDR3 is TGTGCCAGCAGTGTAGTGGGATGGACAGACATGAACACTGAA. The chain is built from TRBV2 and TRBJ1-1, with a tentative D call TRBD1 (6 bases). The sequence runs out 3 residues before the end of the CDR3; the remainder is reconstructed from the germline J gene. Germline-derived CDR1 and CDR2 are SNHLY and FYNNEI. The CDR3 is made up of 17 amino acids. With 4 bases removed from V and 0 bases from J, the gap between germline ends came to 18 bases.

This clone was recorded many times. Sequencing ends 3 residues short of the CDR3 end; the germline J gene provides the rest. The J gene is TRBJ1-2, the V gene TRBV7-9, with D tentatively TRBD1 (6 bases). The V gene's germline CDR1 is SEHNR and CDR2 FQNEAQ (reference sequence). CDR3 length equals 15 residues. V was shortened by 7 bases and J by 4 bases, with 19 bases between the two germline ends. The CDR3 bases that were read are TGTGCCAGCACCCGTGGGGGGGGCTCCCTCTATGGC. Its protein product is CASTRGGGSLYG. The entire CDR3 reads CASTRGGGSLYGYTF.

This clone has a handful of counts. Read coverage stops 3 residues before the CDR3 terminus; the germline J gene supplies the remainder. This chain joins TRBV7-3 and TRBJ2-5; maybe TRBD2 (5 bases). Germline loops: CDR1 SGHTA, CDR2 FQGTGA. The CDR3 consists of 16 residues. Between the trimmed V and J ends, which lost 2 bases and 1 base, there was a span of 14 bases. The covered CDR3 bases are TGTGCCAGCAGCTTAGGGCAGGCACGGGGCCAAGAGACC. Its translation is CASSLGQARGQET. The entire CDR3 sequence reads CASSLGQARGQETQYF.

This clone was observed at least ten times. CDR3: CASSFSGQAGYEQYF. The sequenced CDR3 bases are TGTGCCAGCAGCTTCTCCGGCCAGGCGGGATACGAG. The V gene is TRBV5-6, the J gene TRBJ2-7; maybe TRBD2 (6 bases). The read comes to an end 3 residues before the CDR3 does, leaving the germline J gene to fill in the end. V lost 2 bases, J lost 4 bases, and 16 bases lay in between. The CDR3 extends over 15 amino acids. Germline V gene lookup returns CDR1 SGHDT and CDR2 YYEEEE.

In regard to this clone: The CDR3 is cut off 3 residues early in the read; its end comes from the germline J gene. The chain has TRBV7-9 and TRBJ1-3, with 7 bases fitting TRBD1. J gave up 6 bases and V 4 bases, and 9 bases lay outside the gene matches. Per the germline V gene, CDR1 is SEHNR and CDR2 is FQNEAQ (reference sequence). CDR3 size: 15 residues. The CDR3 DNA, read in part, is TGTGCCAGCAGCTCTACAGGGGATCCCCTAAACACC. The encoded protein is CASSSTGDPLNT. The whole CDR3 reads CASSSTGDPLNTIYF.

This clone was seen at least ten times. Read sequence stops 3 residues before the CDR3 end, and the germline J gene provides the missing end. The sample has other DNA sequences that encode this CDR3 too. This rearrangement joins TRBV2 to TRBJ2-1; maybe TRBD2 (6 bases). This CDR3 region has 17 residues. V was cut by 6 bases and J by 6 bases, with 24 bases left in between. Per the germline V gene, CDR1 is SNHLY and CDR2 is FYNNEI. The DNA read from the CDR3 is TGTGCCAGCAGGGGTCGAGCATTAGCGGTAAAGGTCAATGAG. It yields the protein CASRGRALAVKVNE. The entire CDR3 protein reads CASRGRALAVKVNEQFF. Full variable domain (missing parts from reference TRBV2 and TRBJ2-1): EPEVTQTPSHQVTQMGQEVILRCVPISNHLYFYWYRQILGQKVEFLVSFYNNEISEKSEIFDDQFSVERPDGSNFTLKIRSTKLEDSAMYFCASRGRALAVKVNEQFFGPGTRLTVL.

As to this clone: Read data end 3 residues before the CDR3 end; the end is taken from the germline J gene. The genes are TRBV7-3 and TRBJ2-7; D might be TRBD1 (7 bases). CDR1 is SGHTA, CDR2 FQGTGA, per germline. V was trimmed by 2 bases and J by 6 bases, leaving 17 bases between them. CDR3 size: 15 residues. The CDR3 DNA, read in part, is TGTGCCAGCAGCTTAGGAGGGGGCGGCAAGGCCGAG. Its translation: CASSLGGGGKAE. The entire CDR3 reads CASSLGGGGKAEQYF.